This TCR beta chain was profiled in a study of blood T cell repertoires in COVID-19. Background on the study: Acute-phase and convalescent COVID-19 samples originated in the United States, Italy and Spain. Sample material is recorded as cDNA or gDNA derived from T cells, B-cell-depleted T cells, or PBMCs.

The length of the CDR3 is 16 residues. The V gene end was trimmed by 2 bases and the J gene end by 12 bases; junction bases not matched to a gene: 14. Germline V gene data show CDR1 as SGHAT and CDR2 as FQNNGV. In the study's own analysis: Amplification from reference gene primers served as the basis for estimated nucleated cell counts. Data came from immunoSEQ multiplex PCR; TCRdb stores just in-frame clones and leaves some out. The V and J calls and clone size come from that table; D and trimming were worked out from the DNA. The sample lists 300,000 or so clones, about 89% seen once, with roughly 6.5% in the top ten.

The sequence was collected from a man younger than 30 who had recovered from COVID-19. The sequenced material came from peripheral blood. The chain carries TRBV11-2 and TRBJ2-1, with 9 bases that match TRBD2. The CDR3 sequence: CASSLKASGAPGGQFF. CDR3 bases: TGTGCCAGCAGCTTAAAGGCTAGCGGGGCGCCCGGGGGGCAGTTCTTC.